The 7 T cell receptor beta chains listed next were all sequenced from one sample in a study of vaccination and CD4 T cells after COVID-19. Specified treatment: approximately nine-day PBMC culture with coronavirus spike peptide pools or control peptides (ViraFEST assay). An Oncomine TCR Beta short-read assay was used to sequence the DNA from cultured CD4+ T cells. TCRdb itself ran the PCR reads through MiXCR, one entry per CDR3 protein. Of approximately 15,000 distinct CDR3 sequences in the sample, 51% were seen once. Antigens of these TCRs are unknown. The specimen sequenced was CD4+ T cells from blood, cultured in vitro. The receptors come from a human donor who had recovered from COVID-19.

The V call is TRBV30, the J call TRBJ1-1, with TRBD1 identical over 9 bases. This CDR3 region has 13 residues. Germline values: CDR1 GTSNPN, CDR2 SVGIG (reference sequence). J gave up 4 bases and V 4 bases, and 4 bases lay outside the gene matches. CDR3 amino acids: CAWTQGQGTEAFF. The CDR3 nucleotides read TGTGCCTGGACCCAGGGACAGGGCACTGAAGCTTTCTTT.

The gene calls are TRBV30 and TRBJ2-7, with 9 positions matching TRBD1. The CDR3 runs to 14 residues. V gave up 6 bases and J gave up 3 bases; unmatched junction bases: 9. CDR1 and CDR2 from the germline V gene are GTSNPN and SVGIG (reference sequence). This CDR3 reads CACSSGTGIYEQYF. DNA of the CDR3: TGTGCCTGTTCATCCGGGACAGGGATCTACGAGCAGTACTTC.

The chain uses TRBV6-1 and TRBJ1-2, with a weak D call TRBD1 (6 bases). The CDR3 covers 15 residues. Deletions cut 8 bases from V and 7 bases from J, with 23 bases between. CDR1 and CDR2 from the germline V gene are MNHNS and SASEGT. CDR3 in amino acids: CASSPGGAWVSGYTF. The CDR3 DNA reads as TGTGCCAGCTCACCGGGGGGGGCTTGGGTCAGTGGCTACACCTTC.

The rearrangement uses TRBV30 and TRBJ2-2; 9 bases line up with TRBD1. CDR1 and CDR2 from the germline V gene are GTSNPN and SVGIG (reference sequence). The CDR3 runs 14 residues. The ends lost 1 base at V and 7 bases at J; junction bases unmatched: 4. CDR3 nucleotides: TGTGCCTGGAGTGCGAACAGGGGGCACGGGGAGCTGTTTTTT. This sequence encodes CAWSANRGHGELFF.

The genes are TRBV5-1 and TRBJ2-7, with 8 bases lining up with TRBD1. Germline CDR1 SGHRS, CDR2 YFSETQ. The CDR3 loop spans 14 amino acids. Trimming cost V 3 bases and J 2 bases; bases outside gene matches: 4. CDR3 residues: CASSSATGAYEQYF. The DNA of the CDR3 is TGCGCCAGCAGCTCTGCGACAGGGGCCTACGAGCAGTACTTC.

This chain links TRBV6-1 with TRBJ1-5; D is ambiguous. The CDR3 contains 10 residues. Germline lookup yields CDR1 MNHNS and CDR2 SASEGT. V was shortened by 6 bases and J by 4 bases, with 1 base between the two germline ends. The CDR3, as DNA: TGTGCCAGCAGGAATCAGCCCCAGCATTTT. Translating it yields CASRNQPQHF.

This clonotype has just a few counts. The V gene is TRBV6-1, the J gene TRBJ1-2; D is possibly TRBD1 (6 bases). The CDR3 is 13 amino acids. V lost 5 bases, J lost 4 bases, and 11 bases lay in between. Germline values: CDR1 MNHNS, CDR2 SASEGT. The CDR3 DNA reads TGTGCCAGCAGTCCGGGACATGCCTATGGCTACACCTTC. This encodes CASSPGHAYGYTF.